The 8 T cell receptor beta chains listed next were all sequenced from one sample in a study of blood T cell repertoires in COVID-19. TCRdb's copy holds only in-frame clones and misses some; the assay was immunoSEQ multiplex PCR. The sample contains around 450,000 clones, about 92% of which appear only once. Sequencing was done on a sample of PBMCs or T cells enriched from blood (not recorded which). All receptors come from a man aged 18 to 29 who had recovered from COVID-19.

V usage is TRBV11-2 and J usage is TRBJ1-3; the match to TRBD1 covers 10 bases. The CDR3 loop spans 15 amino acids. Germline CDR1 and CDR2: SGHAT and FQNNGV. V trimming: 4 bases; J trimming: 4 bases; junction bases outside the gene matches: 4. The CDR3 sequence is CASSSGDRGGNTIYF. CDR3 bases: TGTGCCAGCAGCTCGGGGGACAGGGGCGGAAACACCATATATTTT.

The chain has TRBV19 and TRBJ1-6; D is uncertain. Trimming pared 3 bases from V and 7 bases from J, leaving 10 bases between. CDR1 LNHDA and CDR2 SQIVND come from the germline V gene (reference sequence). The length of the CDR3 is 14 residues. CDR3: CASSIFSGNSPLHF. The CDR3 DNA reads TGTGCCAGTAGTATCTTCTCGGGGAATTCACCCCTCCACTTT.

This clone was found once. CDR3 nucleotides: TGTGCTAGTGGTTTGGAGATCCTAGCGGGGTCCTACAATGAGCAGTTCTTC. Protein: CASGLEILAGSYNEQFF. The genes are TRBV12-5 and TRBJ2-1; 9 bases match TRBD2. The CDR3 runs to 17 residues. The J segment lost 1 base and the V segment lost 1 base, leaving 5 bases of the junction unmatched. Germline V gives CDR1 LGHNT, CDR2 FRNRAP.

The rearrangement joins TRBV27 to TRBJ2-4; a possible D gene is TRBD1 (6 bases). CDR3 length equals 15 residues. Trimming took 4 bases from V and 6 from J, leaving 16 bases between them. Germline CDR1 is MNHEY and CDR2 is SMNVEV (reference sequence). CDR3 sequence: CASSSTAGDLNIQYF. DNA for the CDR3: TGTGCCAGCAGTTCAACCGCAGGGGACCTAAACATTCAGTACTTC.

This sequence joins TRBV28 and TRBJ1-2; possible D gene TRBD1, 6 bases. The CDR3 runs 13 residues. Trimming stripped 6 bases from V and 5 bases from J, with 13 bases between. From germline, CDR1 is MDHEN and CDR2 SYDVKM. CDR3 sequence reads: CASRPEGEYGYTF. The CDR3 DNA follows: TGTGCCAGCAGACCCGAGGGGGAGTATGGCTACACCTTC.

The V call is TRBV29-1, the J call TRBJ1-1, with TRBD1 matching 9 bases. Looked up from germline, CDR1 is SQVTM and CDR2 is ANQGSEA. V lost 7 bases to trimming and J lost 5 bases; unmatched junction nucleotides: 11. This CDR3 spans 14 amino acids. DNA of the CDR3: TGCAGCGCTGTACAGGGGGCGAGATGGACTGAAGCTTTCTTT. Translation gives CSAVQGARWTEAFF.

J is TRBJ1-2 and V is TRBV4-1; D not resolved. Germline V gene sequence: CDR1 MGHRA, CDR2 YSYEKL. The length of the CDR3 is 13 residues. V was pared by 1 base and J by 5 bases, with 8 bases between. CDR3 coding DNA: TGCGCCAGCAGCCAAGGGCCCTCATATGGCTACACCTTC. It codes for CASSQGPSYGYTF.

This clone was detected once. This sequence joins TRBV19 and TRBJ1-4; D is unclear. Germline V gene sequence: CDR1 LNHDA, CDR2 SQIVND (reference sequence). V lost 5 bases, J lost 0 bases, and 10 bases lay in between. The CDR3 sequence is 15 residues long. The CDR3 DNA is TGTGCCAGTAGTTCCGGAGCGTCAACTAATGAAAAACTGTTTTTT. Amino acids: CASSSGASTNEKLFF.